This TCR beta chain came from a study of blood T cell repertoires in COVID-19. Per the study methods: Reference gene primer amplification gave estimated nucleated cell counts. Here immunoSEQ multiplex PCR was the method, and the copy in TCRdb shows in-frame clones only, minus some. The DNA was the basis for D and trimming; V, J and clone size are from that table. The sample shows more than 90,000 clones, 65% to 85% of them seen only once. The CDR3 runs 15 residues. Germline CDR1 is SGHDN and CDR2 is FVKESK. With 2 bases removed from V and 6 bases from J, the gap between germline ends came to 16 bases.

This chain uses TRBV14 with TRBJ1-2; D might be TRBD1 (5 bases). This TCR was recovered from a woman in her seventies with acute or convalescent COVID-19. Material for sequencing was peripheral blood. The DNA for the CDR3 is TGTGCCAGCAGCCAATTTGGGCAGGGCAATAATGGCTACACCTTC. Translating gives CASSQFGQGNNGYTF.